The clone carrying this TCR beta chain was seen at least ten times. Its target is not known. This sample was taken from a study of CD8+CD57+ T cells in acquired aplastic anemia. Overall study context: Sorted CD4+ and CD8+ cells yielded approximately 3.4 ug of DNA on average. Mean read depth for CD4+ cells from healthy donors was around 9.9 million.

The trim removed 9 bases at V and 0 bases at J, leaving 13 bases unmatched. The CDR3 is 16 residues long. Germline V CDR1 and CDR2: ENHRY, SYGVKD. Genomic DNA, the template, was used for profiling of the TCR beta VDJ and CDR3. TCRdb fed the reads into MiXCR, producing one record per CDR3 protein. The top ten hold about 2.9% of the sample, which has some 180,000 distinct CDR3 sequences, approximately 49% seen once. Study results and caveats: CD8+ Simpson's diversity in patients was not significantly different from that in controls. Patients and controls were found to share twenty-nine CD8+ CDR3 sequences.

The specimen was sorted CD4+, CD8+, or CD8+CD57+ T cells (not recorded which) from PBMCs. This rearrangement joins TRBV10-3 to TRBJ2-7, with TRBD2 matching 8 bases. This receptor was taken from a human donor in good health. The CDR3 loop reads CAISPGLAVGSYEQYF. DNA for the CDR3: TGTGCCATATCTCCCGGACTAGCAGTGGGCTCCTACGAGCAGTACTTC.